The entry below gives a single T cell receptor (beta chain) sequence along with its context. Its antigen is not identified. These data are taken from a study of blood T cells in healthy people across ages. RNA extraction gave at least 6 micrograms of total RNA per sample. Broader study findings: Since the PBMCs were unsorted, naive and antigen-experienced cells could not be conclusively compared.

V lost 6 bases and J lost 7; bases outside the gene matches: 17. Germline CDR1 is DFQATT and CDR2 is SNEGSKA (reference sequence). This CDR3 region has 16 residues. The second PCR ran roughly 6 to 12 cycles with a sample-barcoded 5' primer and J-beta primers. Tags on each cDNA molecule came from a template-switch adaptor with 12 random nucleotides. From the 5' RACE reads, TCRdb called clonotypes with MiXCR, one entry per CDR3 protein. The data hold fewer than 950,000 distinct CDR3 sequences, with roughly 50% observed a single time. The sequencing input was blood. The receptor was derived from a man at least 80 years old in good health. This chain connects TRBV20-1 to TRBJ2-7, with TRBD1 identical over 11 bases. The CDR3 sequence is CSASRDRGTNYNEQYF. The CDR3, as DNA: TGCAGTGCCAGCCGGGACAGGGGGACGAATTACAATGAGCAGTACTTC.